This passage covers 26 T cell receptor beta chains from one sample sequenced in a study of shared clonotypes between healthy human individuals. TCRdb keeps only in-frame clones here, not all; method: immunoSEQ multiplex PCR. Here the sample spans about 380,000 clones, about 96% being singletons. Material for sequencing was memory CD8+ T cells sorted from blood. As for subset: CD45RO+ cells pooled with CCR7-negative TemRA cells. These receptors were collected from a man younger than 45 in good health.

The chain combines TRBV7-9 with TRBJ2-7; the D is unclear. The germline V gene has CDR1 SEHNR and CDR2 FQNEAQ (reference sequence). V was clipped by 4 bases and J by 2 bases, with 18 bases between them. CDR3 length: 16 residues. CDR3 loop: CASSYIYSPAPYEQYF. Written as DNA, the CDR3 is TGTGCCAGCAGCTATATCTACAGCCCGGCCCCCTACGAGCAGTACTTC. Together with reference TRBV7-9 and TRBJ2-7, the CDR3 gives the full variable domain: DTGVSQNPRHKITKRGQNVTFRCDPISEHNRLYWYRQTLGQGPEFLTYFQNEAQLEKSRLLSDRFSAERPKGSFSTLEIQRTEQGDSAMYLCASSYIYSPAPYEQYFGPGTRLTVT.

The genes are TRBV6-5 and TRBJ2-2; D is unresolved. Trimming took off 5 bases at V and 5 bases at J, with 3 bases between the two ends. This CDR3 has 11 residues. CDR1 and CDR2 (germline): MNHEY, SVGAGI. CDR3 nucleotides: TGTGCCAGCAGTAGGACCGGGGAGCTGTTTTTT. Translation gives CASSRTGELFF.

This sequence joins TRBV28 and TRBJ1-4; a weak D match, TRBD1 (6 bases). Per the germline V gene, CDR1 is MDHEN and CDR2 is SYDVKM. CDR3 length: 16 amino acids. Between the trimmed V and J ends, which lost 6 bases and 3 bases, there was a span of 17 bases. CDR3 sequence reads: CASSPPLGAANEKLFF. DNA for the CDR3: TGTGCCAGCAGCCCACCTCTGGGGGCAGCTAATGAAAAACTGTTTTTT.

The CDR3: CASTEQGWQYF. The CDR3 nucleotides read TGTGCCAGCACCGAACAGGGATGGCAGTACTTC. The genes are TRBV6-1 and TRBJ2-7, with a possible D match to TRBD1 (6 bases). Germline V gene lookup returns CDR1 MNHNS and CDR2 SASEGT. The CDR3 length is 11 residues. Trimming pared 7 bases from V and 9 bases from J, leaving 13 bases between.

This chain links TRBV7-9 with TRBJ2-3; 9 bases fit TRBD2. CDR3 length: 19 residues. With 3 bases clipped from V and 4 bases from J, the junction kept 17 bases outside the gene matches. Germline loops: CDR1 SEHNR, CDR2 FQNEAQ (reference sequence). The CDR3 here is CASSLIIKRGGRGPDTQYF. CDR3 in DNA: TGTGCCAGCAGCTTGATTATTAAAAGAGGCGGGAGGGGACCAGATACGCAGTATTTT.

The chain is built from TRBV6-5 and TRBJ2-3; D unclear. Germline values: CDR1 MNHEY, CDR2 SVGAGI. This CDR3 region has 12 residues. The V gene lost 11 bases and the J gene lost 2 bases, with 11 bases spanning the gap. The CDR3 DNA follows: TGTGCCTGCCAGGATGTCACAGATACGCAGTATTTT. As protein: CACQDVTDTQYF.

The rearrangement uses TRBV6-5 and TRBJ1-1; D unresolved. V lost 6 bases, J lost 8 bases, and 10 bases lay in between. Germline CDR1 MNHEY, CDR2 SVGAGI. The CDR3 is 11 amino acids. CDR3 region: CASRNLGEAFF. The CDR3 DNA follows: TGTGCCAGCAGGAACCTTGGGGAAGCTTTCTTT.

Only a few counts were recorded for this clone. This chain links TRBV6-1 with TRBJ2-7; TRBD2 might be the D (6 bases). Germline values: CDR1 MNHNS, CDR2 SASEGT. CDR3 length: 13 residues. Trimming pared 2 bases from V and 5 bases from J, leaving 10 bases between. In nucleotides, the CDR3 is TGTGCCAGCAGTGAACGGGAGTTCGACGAGCAGTACTTC. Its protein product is CASSEREFDEQYF.

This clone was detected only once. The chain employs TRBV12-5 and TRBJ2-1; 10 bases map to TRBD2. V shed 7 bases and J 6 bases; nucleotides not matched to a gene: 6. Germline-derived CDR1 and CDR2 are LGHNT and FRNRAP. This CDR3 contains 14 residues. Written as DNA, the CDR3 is TGTGCTAGTGCGATAGCGGGAGGAAGCAATGAGCAGTTCTTC. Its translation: CASAIAGGSNEQFF.

This chain's CDR3 is CAWSGLAYEQFF. CDR3 bases: TGTGCCTGGAGTGGACTAGCCTATGAGCAGTTCTTC. The chain combines TRBV30 with TRBJ2-1; TRBD2 matches 7 bases. The J segment lost 8 bases and the V segment lost 1 base, leaving 2 bases of the junction unmatched. Germline V CDR1 and CDR2: GTSNPN, SVGIG (reference sequence). The CDR3 covers 12 residues.

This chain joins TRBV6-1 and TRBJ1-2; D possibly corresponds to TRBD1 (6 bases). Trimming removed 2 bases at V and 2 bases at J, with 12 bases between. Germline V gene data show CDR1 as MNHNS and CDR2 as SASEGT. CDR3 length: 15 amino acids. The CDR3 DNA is TGTGCCAGCAGTGAACTCTGGACAGAAAACTATGGCTACACCTTC. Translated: CASSELWTENYGYTF.

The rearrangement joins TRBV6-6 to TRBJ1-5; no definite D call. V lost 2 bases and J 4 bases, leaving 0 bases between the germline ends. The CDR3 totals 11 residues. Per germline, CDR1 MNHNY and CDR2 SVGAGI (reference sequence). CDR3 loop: CASSYNQPQHF. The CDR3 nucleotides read TGTGCCAGCAGTTACAATCAGCCCCAGCATTTT.

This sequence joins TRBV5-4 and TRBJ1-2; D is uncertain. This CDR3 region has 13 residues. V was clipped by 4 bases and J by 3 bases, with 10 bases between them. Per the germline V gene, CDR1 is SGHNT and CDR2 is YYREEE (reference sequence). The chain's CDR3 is CASSREGYYGYTF. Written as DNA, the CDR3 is TGTGCCAGCAGCCGTGAAGGGTACTATGGCTACACCTTC.

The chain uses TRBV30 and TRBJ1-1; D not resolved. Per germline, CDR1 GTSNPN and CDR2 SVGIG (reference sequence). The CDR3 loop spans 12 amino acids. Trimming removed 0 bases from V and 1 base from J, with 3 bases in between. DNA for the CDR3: TGTGCCTGGAGTGTGACGAACACTGAAGCTTTCTTT. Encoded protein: CAWSVTNTEAFF.

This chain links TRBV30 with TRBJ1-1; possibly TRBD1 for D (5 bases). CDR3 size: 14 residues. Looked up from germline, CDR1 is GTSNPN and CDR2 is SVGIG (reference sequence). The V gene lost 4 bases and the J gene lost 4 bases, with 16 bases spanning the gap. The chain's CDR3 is CAWTRVGVGTEAFF. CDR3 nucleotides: TGTGCCTGGACCCGGGTGGGGGTTGGCACTGAAGCTTTCTTT.

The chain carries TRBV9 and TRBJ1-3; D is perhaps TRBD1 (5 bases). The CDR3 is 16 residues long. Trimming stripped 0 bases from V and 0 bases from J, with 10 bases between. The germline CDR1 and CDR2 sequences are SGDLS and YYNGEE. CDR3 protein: CASSVGAGRSGNTIYF. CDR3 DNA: TGTGCCAGCAGCGTAGGGGCGGGGCGCTCTGGAAACACCATATATTTT.

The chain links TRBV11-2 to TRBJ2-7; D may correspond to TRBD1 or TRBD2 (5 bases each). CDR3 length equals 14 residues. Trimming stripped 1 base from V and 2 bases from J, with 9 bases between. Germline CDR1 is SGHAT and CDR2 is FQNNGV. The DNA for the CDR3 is TGTGCCAGCAGCTTAGGAGGGGCAGCCTACGAGCAGTACTTC. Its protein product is CASSLGGAAYEQYF.

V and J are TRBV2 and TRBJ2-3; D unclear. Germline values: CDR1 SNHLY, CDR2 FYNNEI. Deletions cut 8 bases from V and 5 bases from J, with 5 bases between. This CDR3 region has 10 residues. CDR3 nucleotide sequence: TGTGCCAGCGACTTAGATACGCAGTATTTT. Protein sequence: CASDLDTQYF.

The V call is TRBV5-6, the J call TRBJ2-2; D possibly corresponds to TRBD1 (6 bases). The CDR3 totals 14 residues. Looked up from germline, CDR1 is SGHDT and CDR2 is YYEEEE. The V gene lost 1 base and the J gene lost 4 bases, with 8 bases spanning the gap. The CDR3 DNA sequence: TGTGCCAGCAGCTTGACAGGGCTCACCGGGGAGCTGTTTTTT. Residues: CASSLTGLTGELFF.

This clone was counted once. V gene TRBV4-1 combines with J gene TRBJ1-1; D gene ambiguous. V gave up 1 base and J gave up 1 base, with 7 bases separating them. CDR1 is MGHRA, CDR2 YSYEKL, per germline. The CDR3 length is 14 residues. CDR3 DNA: TGCGCCAGCAGCCAAGGGTTTGGGAACACTGAAGCTTTCTTT. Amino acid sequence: CASSQGFGNTEAFF.

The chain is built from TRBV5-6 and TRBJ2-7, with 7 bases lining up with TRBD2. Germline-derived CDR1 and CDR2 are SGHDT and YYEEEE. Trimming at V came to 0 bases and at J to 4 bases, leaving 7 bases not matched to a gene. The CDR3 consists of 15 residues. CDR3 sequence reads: CASSLDWREKYEQYF. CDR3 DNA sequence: TGTGCCAGCAGCTTGGATTGGCGGGAGAAATACGAGCAGTACTTC.

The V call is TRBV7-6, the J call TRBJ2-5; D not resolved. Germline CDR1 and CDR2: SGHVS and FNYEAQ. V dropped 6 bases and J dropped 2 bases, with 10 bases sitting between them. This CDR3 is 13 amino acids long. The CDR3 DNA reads TGTGCCAGCAGGGCTGGAGATCAAGAGACCCAGTACTTC. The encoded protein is CASRAGDQETQYF.

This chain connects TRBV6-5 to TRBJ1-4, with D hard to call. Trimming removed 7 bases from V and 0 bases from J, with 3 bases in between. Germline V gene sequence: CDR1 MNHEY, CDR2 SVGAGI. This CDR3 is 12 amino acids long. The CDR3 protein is CASTATNEKLFF. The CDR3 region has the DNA TGTGCCAGCACAGCAACTAATGAAAAACTGTTTTTT.

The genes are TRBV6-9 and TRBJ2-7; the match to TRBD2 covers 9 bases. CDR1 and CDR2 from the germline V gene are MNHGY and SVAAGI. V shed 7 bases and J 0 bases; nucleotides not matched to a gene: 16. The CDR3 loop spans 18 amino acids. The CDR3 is CASIIWGLAVRSSYEQYF. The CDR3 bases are TGTGCCAGCATTATCTGGGGACTAGCCGTGAGAAGCTCCTACGAGCAGTACTTC.

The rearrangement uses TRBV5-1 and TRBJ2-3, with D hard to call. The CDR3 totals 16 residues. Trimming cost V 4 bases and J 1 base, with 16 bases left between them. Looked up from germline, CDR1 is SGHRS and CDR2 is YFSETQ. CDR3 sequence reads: CASSGRVGFRTDTQYF. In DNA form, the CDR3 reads TGCGCCAGCAGCGGCCGCGTGGGATTCCGCACAGATACGCAGTATTTT.

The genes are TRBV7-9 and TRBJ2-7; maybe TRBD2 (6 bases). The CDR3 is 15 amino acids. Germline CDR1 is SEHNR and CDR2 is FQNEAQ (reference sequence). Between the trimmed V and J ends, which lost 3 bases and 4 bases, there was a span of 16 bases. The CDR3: CASSFSAGTRYEQYF. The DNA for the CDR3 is TGTGCCAGCAGCTTTAGCGCCGGGACTCGTTACGAGCAGTACTTC. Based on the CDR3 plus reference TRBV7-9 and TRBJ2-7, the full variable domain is DTGVSQNPRHKITKRGQNVTFRCDPISEHNRLYWYRQTLGQGPEFLTYFQNEAQLEKSRLLSDRFSAERPKGSFSTLEIQRTEQGDSAMYLCASSFSAGTRYEQYFGPGTRLTVT.